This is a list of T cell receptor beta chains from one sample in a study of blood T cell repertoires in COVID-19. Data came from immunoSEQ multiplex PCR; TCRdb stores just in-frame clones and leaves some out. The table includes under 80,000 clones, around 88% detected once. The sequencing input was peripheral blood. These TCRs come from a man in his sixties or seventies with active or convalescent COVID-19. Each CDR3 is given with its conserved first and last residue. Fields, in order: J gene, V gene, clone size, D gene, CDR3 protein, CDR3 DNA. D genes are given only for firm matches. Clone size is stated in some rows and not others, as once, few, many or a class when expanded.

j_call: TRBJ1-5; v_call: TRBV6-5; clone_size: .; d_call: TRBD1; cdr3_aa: CASSLGQGTGQPQHF; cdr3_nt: TGTGCCAGCAGTTTGGGACAGGGGACCGGACAGCCCCAGCATTTT
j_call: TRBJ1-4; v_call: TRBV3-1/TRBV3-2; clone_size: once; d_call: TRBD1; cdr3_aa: CASSQTRDRKLFF; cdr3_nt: TGTGCCAGCAGCCAAACCCGGGACAGAAAACTGTTTTTT
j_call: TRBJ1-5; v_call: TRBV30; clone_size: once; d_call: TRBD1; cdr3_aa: CAWSAGQGAHQPQHF; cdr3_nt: TGTGCCTGGAGTGCAGGACAGGGGGCACATCAGCCCCAGCATTTT
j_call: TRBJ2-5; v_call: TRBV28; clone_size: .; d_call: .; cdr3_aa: CASSPRGPETQYF; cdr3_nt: TGTGCCAGCAGTCCGCGGGGGCCAGAGACCCAGTACTTC
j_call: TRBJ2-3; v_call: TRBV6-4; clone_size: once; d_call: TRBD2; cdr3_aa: CASSGGRITDTQYF; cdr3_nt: TGTGCCAGCAGTGGCGGGAGGATAACAGATACGCAGTATTTT
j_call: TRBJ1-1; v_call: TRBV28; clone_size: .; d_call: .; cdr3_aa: CASSLVATEAFF; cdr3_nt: TGTGCCAGCAGTTTAGTGGCCACTGAAGCTTTCTTT
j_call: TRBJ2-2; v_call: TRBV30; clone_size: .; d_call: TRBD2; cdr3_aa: CAWRVETSGIGELFF; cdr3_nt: TGTGCCTGGAGAGTTGAGACTAGCGGGATCGGGGAGCTGTTTTTT
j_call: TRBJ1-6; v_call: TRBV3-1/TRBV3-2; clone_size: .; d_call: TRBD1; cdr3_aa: CASSQGAPPLHF; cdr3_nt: TGTGCCAGCAGTCAGGGGGCCCCTCCACTCCACTTT
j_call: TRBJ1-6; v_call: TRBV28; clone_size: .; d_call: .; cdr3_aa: CASSDTGSGLNSPLHF; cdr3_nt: TGTGCCAGCAGTGATACAGGGTCGGGATTAAATTCACCCCTCCACTTT
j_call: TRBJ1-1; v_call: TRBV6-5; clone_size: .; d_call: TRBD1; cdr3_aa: CASSRDSYTEAFF; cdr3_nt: TGTGCCAGCAGTCGGGACAGCTACACTGAAGCTTTCTTT
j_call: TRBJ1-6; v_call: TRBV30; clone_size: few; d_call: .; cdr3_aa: CAWSLGQGNNSPLHF; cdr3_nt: TGTGCCTGGAGCTTGGGGCAGGGTAATAATTCACCCCTCCACTTT
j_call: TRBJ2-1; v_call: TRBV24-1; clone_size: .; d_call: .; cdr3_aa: CATSDSRYNEQFF; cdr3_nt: TGTGCCACCAGTGATTCCCGCTACAATGAGCAGTTCTTC
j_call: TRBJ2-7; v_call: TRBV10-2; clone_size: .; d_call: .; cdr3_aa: CASSLSYEQYF; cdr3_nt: TGCGCCAGCAGTCTTTCCTACGAGCAGTACTTC
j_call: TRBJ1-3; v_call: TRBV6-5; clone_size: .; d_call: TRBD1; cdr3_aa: CASTGDRGRNTIYF; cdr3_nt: TGTGCCAGCACTGGCGACAGGGGAAGGAACACCATATATTTT
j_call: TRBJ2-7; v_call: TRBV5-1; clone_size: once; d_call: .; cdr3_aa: CASSAAPGRDTYEQYF; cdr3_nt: TGCGCCAGCAGCGCAGCACCGGGACGGGACACCTACGAGCAGTACTTC